The clone carrying this T cell receptor (beta chain) was picked up one time. Original handling: Amplified reference gene primers provided the basis for estimating nucleated cell counts. The table came from immunoSEQ multiplex PCR; TCRdb's copy has only in-frame clones and leaves some out. D and trimming come from the DNA, and the V and J calls and clone size come from that table. The table lists under 100,000 clones, approximately 92% of them singletons, with under 7.5% in the top ten. The data originate from a study of blood T cell repertoires in COVID-19. Across the whole study: Collection of acute and convalescent COVID-19 samples took place in the United States, Italy and Spain. Sample material is recorded as cDNA or gDNA derived from T cells, B-cell-depleted T cells, or PBMCs.

CDR3 size: 15 residues. V was shortened by 3 bases and J by 3 bases, with 12 bases between the two germline ends. Germline V gene lookup returns CDR1 LGHNA and CDR2 YSLEER. The sequenced sample consisted of peripheral blood. The V call is TRBV4-3, the J call TRBJ1-3; possibly TRBD1 for D (5 bases). This TCR was recovered from a woman aged 60-75 years with active COVID-19. CDR3 DNA: TGCGCCAGCAGCCAGGCCGGGGGAGGTGGAAACACCATATATTTT. Residues: CASSQAGGGGNTIYF.